This T cell receptor beta chain is drawn from a study of OX40 agonist ivuxolimab in advanced cancers. The overall study: The study treated patients with ivuxolimab, an agonistic anti-OX40 (CD134) antibody. Ivuxolimab was delivered to patients intravenously every 2 weeks at doses spanning 0.01 to 10 mg/kg. Study-level findings and limits: At 0.1-3.0 mg/kg, partial responders had clonal expansion among the lowest observed.

The length of the CDR3 is 15 residues. From germline, CDR1 is SGHTA and CDR2 FQGNSA. Trimming removed 5 bases from V and 4 bases from J; junction bases left unmatched: 4. Worth noting for this clone: Its antigen is currently unknown.

Some clones are missing from TCRdb's copy, which holds only in-frame ones; the method was immunoSEQ multiplex PCR. Of about 69,000 clones listed, 85% to 90% were seen once; the top ten hold about 6.3%. The clonotype was recovered from an adult with an advanced solid tumor such as melanoma, head and neck, liver or kidney cancer. This material consisted of CD4+ or CD8+ T cells sorted from blood, taken in a trial of the OX40 agonist ivuxolimab. The chain uses TRBV7-2 and TRBJ2-2; TRBD2 aligns across 10 bases. The CDR3 region has the DNA TGTGCCAGCAGCCCACTAGCGGGGTTCACCGGGGAGCTGTTTTTT. Amino acid sequence: CASSPLAGFTGELFF. Supplemented by reference TRBV7-2 and TRBJ2-2, the full variable domain reads GAGVSQSPSNKVTEKGKDVELRCDPISGHTALYWYRQSLGQGLEFLIYFQGNSAPDKSGLPSDRFSAERTGGSVSTLTIQRTQQEDSAVYLCASSPLAGFTGELFFGEGSRLTVL.